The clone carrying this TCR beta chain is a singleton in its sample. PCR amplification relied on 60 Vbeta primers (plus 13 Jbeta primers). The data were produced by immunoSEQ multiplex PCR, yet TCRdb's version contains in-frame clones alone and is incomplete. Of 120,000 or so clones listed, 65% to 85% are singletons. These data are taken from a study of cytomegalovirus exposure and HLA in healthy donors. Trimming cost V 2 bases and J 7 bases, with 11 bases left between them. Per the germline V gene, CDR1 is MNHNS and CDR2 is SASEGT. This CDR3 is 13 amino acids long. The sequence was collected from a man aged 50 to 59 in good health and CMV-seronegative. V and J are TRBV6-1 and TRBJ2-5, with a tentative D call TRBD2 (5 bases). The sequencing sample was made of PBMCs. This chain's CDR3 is CASSENISGTQYF. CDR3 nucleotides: TGTGCCAGCAGTGAAAATATCAGCGGGACCCAGTACTTC.